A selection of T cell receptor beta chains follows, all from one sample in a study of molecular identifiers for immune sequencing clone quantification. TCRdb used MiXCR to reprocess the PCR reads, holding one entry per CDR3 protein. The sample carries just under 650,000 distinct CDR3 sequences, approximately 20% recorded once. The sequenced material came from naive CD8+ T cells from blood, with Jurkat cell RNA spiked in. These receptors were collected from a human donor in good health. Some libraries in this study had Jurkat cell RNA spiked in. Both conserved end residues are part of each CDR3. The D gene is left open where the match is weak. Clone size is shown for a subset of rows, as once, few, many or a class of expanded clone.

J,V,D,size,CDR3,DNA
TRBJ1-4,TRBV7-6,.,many,CASSLFYGDEKLFF,TGTGCCAGCAGCTTATTTTACGGGGATGAAAAACTGTTTTTT
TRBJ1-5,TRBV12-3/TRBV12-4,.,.,CASSTYPDTQHF,TGTGCCAGCAGCACATACCCGGACACCCAGCATTTT
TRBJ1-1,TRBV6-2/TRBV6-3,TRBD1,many,CASSQREQGATEAFF,TGTGCCAGCAGTCAGAGGGAACAGGGGGCCACTGAAGCTTTCTTT
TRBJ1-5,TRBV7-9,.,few,CVSSLGQGDQPQHF,TGTGTCAGCAGCTTAGGCCAGGGTGATCAGCCCCAGCATTTT
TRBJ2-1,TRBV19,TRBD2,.,CASSSGLAGVYEQFF,TGTGCCAGTAGTTCGGGACTAGCGGGAGTTTATGAGCAGTTCTTC
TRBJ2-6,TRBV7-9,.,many,CASSSLTGSGANVLTF,TGTGCCAGCAGCTCCCTTACAGGGTCCGGGGCCAACGTCCTGACTTTC
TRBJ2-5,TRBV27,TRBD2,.,CASSFSGGAETQYF,TGTGCCAGCAGTTTCAGCGGGGGGGCTGAGACCCAGTACTTC
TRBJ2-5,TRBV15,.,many,CATSRDAPGSETQYF,TGTGCCACCAGCAGAGATGCCCCAGGGTCAGAGACCCAGTACTTC
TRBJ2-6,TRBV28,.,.,CASSFTGANALTF,TGTGCCAGCAGTTTCACCGGGGCCAACGCCCTGACTTTC
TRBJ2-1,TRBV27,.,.,CASSVMYPPTDEQFF,TGTGCCAGCAGTGTCATGTACCCTCCTACCGATGAGCAGTTCTTC
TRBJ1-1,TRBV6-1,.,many,CAISIPTEAFF,TGTGCCATCTCTATCCCCACTGAAGCTTTCTTT
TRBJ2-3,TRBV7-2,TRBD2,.,CASSYSGTRGSPRYF,TGTGCCAGCAGTTACTCCGGGACTAGAGGGAGCCCCAGGTATTTC
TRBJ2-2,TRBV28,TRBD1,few,CASIGQAHTGELFF,TGTGCCAGCATCGGACAGGCCCACACCGGGGAGCTGTTTTTT
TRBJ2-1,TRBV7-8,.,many,CASSYPFGTSYNEQFF,TGTGCCAGCAGTTACCCTTTCGGGACATCCTACAATGAGCAGTTCTTC
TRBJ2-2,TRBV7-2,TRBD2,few,CASSSPSGGVTGELFF,TGTGCCAGCAGCTCTCCTAGCGGGGGGGTCACCGGGGAGCTGTTTTTT
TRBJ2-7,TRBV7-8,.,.,CASSSTQEVWAGSYEQYF,TGTGCCAGCAGCTCCACGCAGGAGGTTTGGGCAGGGTCGTACGAGCAGTACTTC
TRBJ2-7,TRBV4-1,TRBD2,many,CASSQENSGGTYEQYF,TGCGCCAGCAGCCAAGAGAATAGCGGGGGGACCTACGAGCAGTACTTC
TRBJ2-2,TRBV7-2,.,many,CASSLGQLKPLGELFF,TGTGCCAGCAGCTTAGGCCAACTTAAGCCCCTTGGGGAGCTGTTTTTT
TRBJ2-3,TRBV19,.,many,CASRFMASTDTQYF,TGTGCCAGTAGGTTCATGGCTAGCACAGATACGCAGTATTTT
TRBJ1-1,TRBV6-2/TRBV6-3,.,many,CASSRRINTEAFF,TGTGCCAGCAGTCGGAGGATCAACACTGAAGCTTTCTTT
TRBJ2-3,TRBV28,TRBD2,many,CASSLVGYSGSIADTQYF,TGTGCCAGCAGTTTAGTCGGGTACAGCGGGAGTATCGCAGATACGCAGTATTTT
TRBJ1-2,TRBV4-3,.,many,CASSQETRKDYGYTF,TGCGCCAGCAGCCAAGAGACAAGGAAGGACTATGGCTACACCTTC
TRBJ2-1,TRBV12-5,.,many,CASGLNPSSYNEQFF,TGTGCTAGTGGTTTGAACCCGAGCTCCTACAATGAGCAGTTCTTC
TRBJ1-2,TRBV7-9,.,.,CASSLVAGNYGHTF,TGTGCCAGCAGCTTAGTAGCGGGAAACTATGGCCACACCTTC
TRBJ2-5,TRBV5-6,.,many,CASSLAREGWQTQYF,TGTGCCAGCAGCTTGGCCCGCGAGGGTTGGCAGACCCAGTACTTC
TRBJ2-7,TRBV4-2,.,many,CASSQDRTANYEQYF,TGTGCCAGCAGCCAAGACCGGACGGCTAACTACGAGCAGTACTTC
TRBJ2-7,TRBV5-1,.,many,CASSLKSPYPYEQYF,TGCGCCAGCAGCTTGAAGTCTCCGTACCCCTACGAGCAGTACTTC
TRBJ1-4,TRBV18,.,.,CASSPPLGGAGEKLFF,TGTGCCAGCTCACCACCGCTCGGGGGGGCCGGGGAAAAACTGTTTTTT
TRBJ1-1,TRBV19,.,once,CASSIGAPEAFF,TGTGCCAGTAGTATTGGGGCACCAGAAGCTTTCTTT
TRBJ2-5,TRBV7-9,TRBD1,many,CASRSGGWETQYF,TGTGCCAGCAGATCAGGGGGCTGGGAGACCCAGTACTTC
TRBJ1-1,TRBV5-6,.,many,CASSPWDFKNTEAFF,TGTGCCAGCAGCCCGTGGGATTTTAAGAACACTGAAGCTTTCTTT
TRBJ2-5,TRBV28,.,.,CASGSRVYYQETQYF,TGTGCCAGCGGTTCCAGAGTGTACTACCAAGAGACCCAGTACTTC
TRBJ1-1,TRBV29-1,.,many,CSVVGTEAFF,TGCAGCGTTGTAGGGACTGAAGCTTTCTTT
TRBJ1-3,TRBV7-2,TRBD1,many,CASSLGVWDRTHSGNTIYF,TGTGCCAGCAGCTTAGGGGTGTGGGACAGGACCCACTCTGGAAACACCATATATTTT
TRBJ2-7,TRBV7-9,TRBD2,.,CASSLDTSGSGYEQYF,TGTGCCAGCAGCTTAGATACTAGCGGGAGCGGTTACGAGCAGTACTTC
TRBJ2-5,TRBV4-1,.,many,CASSYSLEGQETQYF,TGCGCCAGCAGCTACAGCCTGGAGGGTCAAGAGACCCAGTACTTC
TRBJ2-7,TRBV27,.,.,CASSIDRFSYEQYF,TGTGCCAGCAGTATCGACAGGTTCTCCTACGAGCAGTACTTC
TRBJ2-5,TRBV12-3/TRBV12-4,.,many,CASSSSLQGSQETQYF,TGTGCCAGCAGCTCAAGCCTCCAGGGGAGTCAAGAGACCCAGTACTTC
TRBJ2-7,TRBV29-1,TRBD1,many,CSATNSGTGEKYF,TGCAGCGCTACCAATAGTGGGACAGGGGAAAAGTACTTC
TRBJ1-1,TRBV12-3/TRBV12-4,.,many,CASSSLTHGTEAFF,TGTGCCAGCAGTAGCTTGACACATGGCACTGAAGCTTTCTTT
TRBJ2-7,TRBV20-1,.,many,CSAREASYEQYF,TGCAGTGCTAGAGAGGCCTCCTACGAGCAGTACTTC
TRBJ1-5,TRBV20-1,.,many,CSARGEPGDSNQPQHF,TGCAGTGCTAGGGGAGAGCCGGGAGACAGCAATCAGCCCCAGCATTTT
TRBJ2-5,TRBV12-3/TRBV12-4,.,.,CASNFAGFVETQYF,TGTGCCAGCAATTTCGCCGGGTTCGTAGAGACCCAGTACTTC
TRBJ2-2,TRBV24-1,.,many,CATSDFPGTGELFF,TGTGCCACCAGTGATTTTCCGGGCACCGGGGAGCTGTTTTTT
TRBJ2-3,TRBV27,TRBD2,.,CASSTRDLTSGSVDTQYF,TGTGCCAGCAGTACCCGGGACCTGACTAGCGGGAGCGTAGATACGCAGTATTTT
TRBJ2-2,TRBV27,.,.,CASSPSFTGELFF,TGTGCCAGCAGTCCGAGTTTCACCGGGGAGCTGTTTTTT
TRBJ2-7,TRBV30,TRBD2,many,CAWSAGLAGFSYEQYF,TGTGCCTGGAGTGCCGGACTAGCGGGGTTCTCCTACGAGCAGTACTTC
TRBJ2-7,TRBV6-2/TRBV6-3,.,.,CASSELWGGFPYEQYF,TGTGCCAGCAGTGAACTTTGGGGGGGCTTTCCCTACGAGCAGTACTTC
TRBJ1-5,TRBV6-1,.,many,CASSEQGWGNQPQHF,TGTGCCAGCAGTGAACAGGGTTGGGGCAATCAGCCCCAGCATTTT
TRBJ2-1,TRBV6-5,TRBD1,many,CASSSPGQGVYEQFF,TGTGCCAGCAGCTCCCCGGGACAGGGGGTCTATGAGCAGTTCTTC